A single sample is the source of the 22 T cell receptor beta chains below, sequenced in a study of type 1 regulatory T cells. The antigens these receptors bind are not known. MiXCR was run by TCRdb on the reads, yielding one entry per CDR3 protein. The sample includes around 65,000 distinct CDR3 sequences, almost 50% of them seen just once. The sample taken for sequencing was cultured non-Tr1 T cells, either the whole culture or a sorted T cell fraction (not recorded which). The receptor source for this set is a human donor in good health.

The chain joins TRBV3-1 to TRBJ2-3; D is uncertain. Per the germline V gene, CDR1 is LGHDT and CDR2 is YNNKEL (reference sequence). V lost 1 base, J lost 7 bases, and 3 bases lay in between. The CDR3 runs to 11 residues. The CDR3 bases are TGTGCCAGCAGCCAAGCCCATACGCAGTATTTT. Translating it yields CASSQAHTQYF.

This sequence joins TRBV5-1 and TRBJ1-2, with D perhaps matching TRBD1 (5 bases). V was shortened by 0 bases and J by 6 bases, with 15 bases between the two germline ends. From germline, CDR1 is SGHRS and CDR2 YFSETQ. This CDR3 contains 15 residues. CDR3 DNA sequence: TGCGCCAGCAGCTTGGCGGGGGACCGAGGGGATGGCTACACCTTC. Protein product: CASSLAGDRGDGYTF.

As DNA, the CDR3 is TGCGCCAGCAGCCAAGAGCCCACCACAGGGATCGGGGAGCTGTTTTTT. It translates to CASSQEPTTGIGELFF. The chain is built from TRBV4-3 and TRBJ2-2, with a weak D call TRBD1 (6 bases). CDR1 and CDR2 (germline): LGHNA, YSLEER. This CDR3 is 16 amino acids long. V was trimmed by 0 bases and J by 7 bases, leaving 15 bases between them.

The J gene is TRBJ1-6, the V gene TRBV29-1, with 7 bases aligning to TRBD1. With V trimmed by 3 bases and J by 1 base, 12 bases remained unmatched. The CDR3 sequence is 18 residues long. Per germline, CDR1 SQVTM and CDR2 ANQGSEA. CDR3 nucleotides: TGCAGCGTTGAGTGGGTCAGGGGGAAGACATCCTATAATTCACCCCTCCACTTT. This translates into CSVEWVRGKTSYNSPLHF.

The rearrangement uses TRBV12-3 or TRBV12-4 and TRBJ2-7; D not certain. The CDR3 spans 15 residues. V lost 3 bases and J lost 0, with 12 bases in between. The chain's CDR3 is CASSLDGFSSYEQYF. In DNA, the CDR3 is TGTGCCAGCAGTTTGGACGGCTTCAGCTCCTACGAGCAGTACTTC.

V usage is TRBV3-1 and J usage is TRBJ2-7; D unresolved. Germline CDR1 reads LGHDT; CDR2 reads YNNKEL (reference sequence). This CDR3 contains 13 residues. Trimming stripped 1 base from V and 7 bases from J, with 11 bases between. This chain's CDR3 is CASSQVQKAEQYF. The CDR3 DNA reads as TGTGCCAGCAGCCAAGTACAGAAGGCTGAGCAGTACTTC.

This clonotype was seen more than once but under ten times. The CDR3 DNA reads TGCGCCAGCAGCTCGACGAGCGGGTTCTCCCCCGGACCCCAAGAGACCCAGTACTTC. Translated: CASSSTSGFSPGPQETQYF. The V and J genes are TRBV5-1 and TRBJ2-5, with D perhaps TRBD2 (6 bases). V dropped 3 bases and J dropped 1 base, with 25 bases sitting between them. The germline V gene has CDR1 SGHRS and CDR2 YFSETQ. The CDR3 covers 19 residues.

This clonotype was counted a few times. The chain has TRBV7-2 and TRBJ2-3, with D tentatively TRBD1 (5 bases). Germline V lookup: CDR1 SGHTA, CDR2 FQGNSA. V lost 5 bases and J 4 bases, leaving 13 bases between the germline ends. The CDR3 covers 14 residues. Written as DNA, the CDR3 is TGTGCCAGCAGCCTCAGGGTGTCCCCAGATACGCAGTATTTT. It specifies CASSLRVSPDTQYF. Drawing the rest from reference TRBV7-2 and TRBJ2-3, the complete variable domain is GAGVSQSPSNKVTEKGKDVELRCDPISGHTALYWYRQSLGQGLEFLIYFQGNSAPDKSGLPSDRFSAERTGGSVSTLTIQRTQQEDSAVYLCASSLRVSPDTQYFGPGTRLTVL.

There are a few counts of this clonotype. The chain uses TRBV4-2 and TRBJ2-2, with TRBD1 as a possible D gene (6 bases). Trimming left V 0 bases short and J 4 bases short, with 15 bases between. The CDR3 spans 17 residues. Germline V gene lookup returns CDR1 LGHNA and CDR2 YNFKEQ. The CDR3, as DNA: TGTGCCAGCAGCCAAGAGTCGACAGGCCGGGGCACCGGGGAGCTGTTTTTT. Residues: CASSQESTGRGTGELFF.

The chain has TRBV2 and TRBJ2-5; 13 bases fit TRBD2. There are 15 residues in the CDR3. The ends lost 5 bases at V and 7 bases at J; junction bases unmatched: 7. Germline V CDR1 and CDR2: SNHLY, FYNNEI. The CDR3 here is CASSRTSGGTRTQYF. DNA for the CDR3: TGTGCCAGCAGTAGGACTAGCGGGGGAACTCGGACCCAGTACTTC.

This clonotype showed up many times. This chain connects TRBV15 to TRBJ2-1; maybe TRBD2 (6 bases). Trimming stripped 4 bases from V and 1 base from J, with 14 bases between. The CDR3 is 16 residues long. From germline, CDR1 is LNHNV and CDR2 YYDKDF (reference sequence). CDR3 loop: CATSIVRGGSYNEQFF. The CDR3 DNA reads TGTGCCACCAGCATCGTTCGGGGAGGATCCTACAATGAGCAGTTCTTC.

The chain employs TRBV7-9 and TRBJ2-5; possible D gene TRBD2, 5 bases. Trimming stripped 3 bases from V and 3 bases from J, with 5 bases between. Germline CDR1 SEHNR, CDR2 FQNEAQ (reference sequence). The CDR3 has 12 amino acids. The CDR3 DNA reads as TGTGCCAGCAGCTTCGGGGAAGAGACCCAGTACTTC. Protein: CASSFGEETQYF.

This chain joins TRBV12-3 or TRBV12-4 and TRBJ1-6; D remains ambiguous. This CDR3 has 13 residues. Trimming pared 5 bases from V and 12 bases from J, leaving 14 bases between. CDR3 sequence reads: CASSHPTRRPLHF. CDR3 nucleotides: TGTGCCAGCAGTCACCCGACCCGTCGACCCCTCCACTTT.

The gene calls are TRBV4-2 and TRBJ1-4; TRBD1 aligns across 9 bases. This CDR3 has 17 residues. The J segment lost 3 bases and the V segment lost 1 base, leaving 6 bases of the junction unmatched. The germline V gene has CDR1 LGHNA and CDR2 YNFKEQ. Here the CDR3 DNA reads TGTGCCAGCAGCCAAGCGACAGGGGGTCGTGCTAATGAAAAACTGTTTTTT. It specifies CASSQATGGRANEKLFF.

In its sample, this clonotype was seen a few times. The V call is TRBV7-2, the J call TRBJ2-5; D not certain. CDR3 length equals 13 residues. V lost 4 bases, J lost 6 bases, and 12 bases lay in between. Germline-derived CDR1 and CDR2 are SGHTA and FQGNSA. In DNA form, the CDR3 reads TGTGCCAGCAGCTCCTCGGAACGGAAGACCCAGTACTTC. This sequence encodes CASSSSERKTQYF.

This clonotype was seen once. A much larger clone differs from this one at a single base, so this may be a read error. The chain combines TRBV20-1 with TRBJ2-7; maybe TRBD2 (8 bases). The CDR3 loop spans 15 amino acids. Trimming took off 7 bases at V and 2 bases at J, with 21 bases between the two ends. Germline CDR1 reads DFQATT; CDR2 reads SNEGSKA (reference sequence). The CDR3 protein is CSVTGAGGFAYEQYF. As DNA, the CDR3 is TGCAGTGTCACAGGGGCGGGAGGATTTGCCTACGAGCAGTACTTC.

This chain links TRBV2 with TRBJ1-5; TRBD1 aligns across 7 bases. This CDR3 has 14 amino acids. V lost 6 bases and J lost 5; bases outside the gene matches: 7. Germline V lookup: CDR1 SNHLY, CDR2 FYNNEI. In DNA, the CDR3 is TGTGCCAGCAGAAGGGCAGGGGGATATCAGCCCCAGCATTTT. Its translation is CASRRAGGYQPQHF.

The rearrangement joins TRBV12-3 or TRBV12-4 to TRBJ1-4, with TRBD1 matching over 8 bases. The V gene end was trimmed by 6 bases and the J gene end by 8 bases; junction bases not matched to a gene: 14. The CDR3 has 16 amino acids. CDR3: CASRGSGTGSSEKLFF. The DNA of the CDR3 is TGTGCCAGCAGGGGAAGTGGGACAGGTAGTTCGGAAAAACTGTTTTTT.

This rearrangement joins TRBV5-1 to TRBJ2-3; TRBD2 agrees at 9 bases. CDR1 and CDR2 from the germline V gene are SGHRS and YFSETQ. V shed 4 bases, J shed 5 bases, and the junction held 11 bases outside the gene matches. The CDR3 spans 16 residues. The CDR3 sequence: CASSPRERGALDTQYF. CDR3 bases: TGCGCCAGCAGCCCCAGGGAGCGGGGGGCGCTAGATACGCAGTATTTT.

In its sample, this clonotype is large. The chain joins TRBV6-6 to TRBJ2-3; D unclear. Trimming shortened V by 6 bases and J by 4 bases, and 11 bases separated the two germline ends. Germline assignment: CDR1 MNHNY and CDR2 SVGAGI (reference sequence). The CDR3 is 13 amino acids. The CDR3 nucleotides are TGTGCCAGCAGCCCCCGGGTGGCAGATACGCAGTATTTT. Its translation: CASSPRVADTQYF.

This clonotype was seen only a few times. This chain joins TRBV5-4 and TRBJ2-1, with a weak D call TRBD2 (5 bases). CDR1 and CDR2 (germline): SGHNT, YYREEE (reference sequence). Trimming stripped 4 bases from V and 5 bases from J, with 22 bases between. This CDR3 has 17 residues. The CDR3 spells CASSPRVIASINNEQFF. For the CDR3, the DNA is TGTGCCAGCAGCCCGCGAGTCATTGCTAGCATCAACAATGAGCAGTTCTTC.

The chain couples TRBV5-6 to TRBJ1-5, with TRBD1 identical over 7 bases. This CDR3 spans 14 amino acids. V gave up 4 bases and J gave up 2 bases; unmatched junction bases: 3. Germline loops: CDR1 SGHDT, CDR2 YYEEEE. CDR3: CASSGQVGNQPQHF. CDR3 DNA sequence: TGTGCCAGCAGCGGACAGGTAGGCAATCAGCCCCAGCATTTT.